Each of the 9 T cell receptor beta chains below was sequenced from the same sample in a study of spatial heterogeneity in lung cancer. Stated time point: sample taken at primary tumor resection. Using its own MiXCR run on the 5' RACE reads, TCRdb lists one record per CDR3 protein. The table includes roughly 39,000 distinct CDR3 sequences, about 6.8% detected once. The source material was PBMCs, sampled at surgery. The origin of the receptors is a female donor with early-stage non-small cell lung cancer.

At least ten counts were recorded for this clonotype. The genes are TRBV5-1 and TRBJ2-3; 7 positions agree with TRBD2. After removal of 0 bases from V and 0 bases from J, the junction contained 4 bases not matched to a gene. CDR1 is SGHRS, CDR2 YFSETQ, per germline. There are 16 residues in the CDR3. This chain's CDR3 is CASSLAGGSSTDTQYF. CDR3 in DNA: TGCGCCAGCAGCTTGGCCGGCGGGAGTAGCACAGATACGCAGTATTTT. Combining the CDR3 with reference TRBV5-1 and TRBJ2-3 gives the whole variable domain KAGVTQTPRYLIKTRGQQVTLSCSPISGHRSVSWYQQTPGQGLQFLFEYFSETQRNKGNFPGRFSGRQFSNSRSEMNVSTLELGDSALYLCASSLAGGSSTDTQYFGPGTRLTVL.

Many counts were recorded for this clonotype. In DNA form, the CDR3 reads TGTGCCAGCAGCCCCTGGGACAGAGGTTTGGATGGCGAGCAGTACTTC. This gives the protein CASSPWDRGLDGEQYF. The chain recombines TRBV7-9 with TRBJ2-7, with 7 bases aligning to TRBD1. The CDR3 loop spans 16 amino acids. Germline V gives CDR1 SEHNR, CDR2 FQNEAQ (reference sequence). J gave up 6 bases and V 5 bases, and 16 bases lay outside the gene matches.

This chain uses TRBV3-1 with TRBJ1-5; D remains ambiguous. CDR1 is LGHDT, CDR2 YNNKEL, per germline (reference sequence). V was trimmed by 4 bases and J by 4 bases, leaving 8 bases between them. The CDR3 spans 13 residues. The CDR3 loop is CASSRKKNQPQHF. The CDR3 DNA reads TGTGCCAGCAGCCGAAAGAAAAATCAGCCCCAGCATTTT.

This clonotype was seen ten or more times. Mismatch with germline at one junction end may stem from a read error. The rearrangement joins TRBV20-1 to TRBJ1-5; 8 bases are shared with TRBD1. The germline V gene has CDR1 DFQATT and CDR2 SNEGSKA (reference sequence). The CDR3 has 13 residues. Here the CDR3 reads CSARGQGAQPQHF. The CDR3 DNA reads as TGCAGTGCAAGAGGACAGGGCGCTCAGCCCCAGCATTTT.

The sample holds many counts of this clonotype. The chain employs TRBV11-3 and TRBJ2-7; 8 bases are a match to TRBD2. CDR1 and CDR2 from the germline V gene are SGHNT and YENEEA. V dropped 0 bases and J dropped 3; count of bases not matched to a gene: 10. CDR3 length: 17 residues. In DNA form, the CDR3 reads TGTGCCAGCAGCTTAGATGAAGTTACTAGCGGCTACTACGAGCAGTACTTC. Its protein is CASSLDEVTSGYYEQYF. The whole variable domain, filled in from reference TRBV11-3 and TRBJ2-7, reads EAGVVQSPRYKIIEKKQPVAFWCNPISGHNTLYWYLQNLGQGPELLIRYENEEAVDDSQLPKDRFSAERLKGVDSTLKIQPAELGDSAVYLCASSLDEVTSGYYEQYFGPGTRLTVT.

This clonotype was observed many times. The rearrangement uses TRBV9 and TRBJ1-3; D remains unclear. CDR3 length: 16 amino acids. Looked up from germline, CDR1 is SGDLS and CDR2 is YYNGEE. Deletions cut 0 bases from V and 2 bases from J, with 12 bases between. Here the CDR3 DNA reads TGTGCCAGCAGCGTAGCGCAGCTCCCGACTGGAAACACCATATATTTT. This sequence encodes CASSVAQLPTGNTIYF. Combining the CDR3 with reference TRBV9 and TRBJ1-3 gives the whole variable domain DSGVTQTPKHLITATGQRVTLRCSPRSGDLSVYWYQQSLDQGLQFLIQYYNGEERAKGNILERFSAQQFPDLHSELNLSSLELGDSALYFCASSVAQLPTGNTIYFGEGSWLTVV.

This chain joins TRBV4-2 and TRBJ2-2; the D is unclear. Trimming took 1 base from V and 7 from J, leaving 13 bases between them. The length of the CDR3 is 15 residues. Germline V lookup: CDR1 LGHNA, CDR2 YNFKEQ. The CDR3 sequence: CASSQALVLIGELFF. For the CDR3, the DNA is TGTGCCAGCAGCCAAGCCCTAGTTTTGATCGGGGAGCTGTTTTTT.

Note on this clonotype: At one end the junction does not follow the germline gene, possibly because of a read error. The chain couples TRBV12-3 or TRBV12-4 to TRBJ2-1, with D maybe TRBD1 (5 bases). The CDR3 runs to 14 residues. Here the CDR3 DNA reads TGTGTCAGCAGCTTAACCCCCAGGGAAAATGAGCAGTTCTTC. Its protein product is CVSSLTPRENEQFF.

This clonotype was counted many times. The CDR3 loop is CASRGTPGYEQYF. In nucleotides, the CDR3 is TGTGCCAGTCGGGGGACCCCGGGGTACGAGCAGTACTTC. This chain joins TRBV19 and TRBJ2-7; D might be TRBD2 (6 bases). Trimming left V 8 bases short and J 4 bases short, with 15 bases between. The germline gives CDR1 LNHDA, CDR2 SQIVND (reference sequence). The CDR3 covers 13 residues.